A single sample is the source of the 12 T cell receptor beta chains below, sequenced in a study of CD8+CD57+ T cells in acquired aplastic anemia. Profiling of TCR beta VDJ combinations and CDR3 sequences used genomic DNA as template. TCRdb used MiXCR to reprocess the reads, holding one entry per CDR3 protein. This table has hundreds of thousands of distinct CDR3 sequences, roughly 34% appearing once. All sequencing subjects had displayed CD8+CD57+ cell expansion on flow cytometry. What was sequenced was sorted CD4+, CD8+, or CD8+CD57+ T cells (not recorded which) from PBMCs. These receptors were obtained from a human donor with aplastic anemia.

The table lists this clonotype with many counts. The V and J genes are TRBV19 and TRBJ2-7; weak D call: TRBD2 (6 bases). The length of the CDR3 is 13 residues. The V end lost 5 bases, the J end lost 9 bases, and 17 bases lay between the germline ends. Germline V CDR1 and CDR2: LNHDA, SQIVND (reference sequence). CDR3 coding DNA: TGTGCCAGTAGTCCGCGGAGGGATCAACCGCAGTACTTC. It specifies CASSPRRDQPQYF.

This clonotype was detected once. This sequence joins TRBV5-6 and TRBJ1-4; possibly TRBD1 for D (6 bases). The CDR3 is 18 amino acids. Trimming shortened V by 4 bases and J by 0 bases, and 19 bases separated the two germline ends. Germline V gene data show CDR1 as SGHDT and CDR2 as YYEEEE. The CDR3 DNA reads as TGTGCCAGCAGCGGATTCTCCGGGGGCGCCTCAACTAATGAAAAACTGTTTTTT. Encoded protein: CASSGFSGGASTNEKLFF. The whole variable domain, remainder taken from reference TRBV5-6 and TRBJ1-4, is DAGVTQSPTHLIKTRGQQVTLRCSPKSGHDTVSWYQQALGQGPQFIFQYYEEEERQRGNFPDRFSGHQFPNYSSELNVNALLLGDSALYLCASSGFSGGASTNEKLFFGSGTQLSVL.

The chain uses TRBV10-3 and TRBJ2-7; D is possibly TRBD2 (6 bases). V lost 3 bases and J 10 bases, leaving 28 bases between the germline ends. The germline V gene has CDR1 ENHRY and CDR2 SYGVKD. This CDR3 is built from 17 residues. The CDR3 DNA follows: TGTGCCATCAGTGATTATGGTCCCTCAAGCGTGGGGGGTGTCCAGTACTTC. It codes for CAISDYGPSSVGGVQYF.

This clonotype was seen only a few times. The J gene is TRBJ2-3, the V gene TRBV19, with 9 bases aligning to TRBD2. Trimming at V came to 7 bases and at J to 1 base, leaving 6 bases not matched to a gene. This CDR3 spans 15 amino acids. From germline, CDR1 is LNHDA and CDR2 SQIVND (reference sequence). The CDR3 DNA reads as TGTGCCAGTACCACCATAGCGGGGGGCACAGATACGCAGTATTTT. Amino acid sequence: CASTTIAGGTDTQYF.

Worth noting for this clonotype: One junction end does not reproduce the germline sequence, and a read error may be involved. CDR3 DNA: TGCAGTGCAAGGACTAGCGGGAGGATCGGCACCGGGGAGCTGGTTTTT. Its translation is CSARTSGRIGTGELVF. The chain is built from TRBV20-1 and TRBJ2-2, with 14 bases matching TRBD2. The CDR3 runs 16 residues. The germline V gene has CDR1 DFQATT and CDR2 SNEGSKA (reference sequence).

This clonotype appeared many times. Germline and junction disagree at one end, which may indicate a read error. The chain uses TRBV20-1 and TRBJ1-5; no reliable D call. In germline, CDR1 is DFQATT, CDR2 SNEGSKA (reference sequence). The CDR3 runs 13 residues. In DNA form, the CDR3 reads TGCAGTGCTAGAGAACCGAGCAGTCAGCCCCAGCATTTT. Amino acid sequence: CSAREPSSQPQHF.

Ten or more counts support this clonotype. The CDR3 spells CASSSSLGYGYTF. The CDR3 DNA follows: TGTGCCAGCAGCTCCTCTTTGGGCTATGGCTACACCTTC. V usage is TRBV5-6 and J usage is TRBJ1-2; D is unclear. CDR3 length: 13 residues. Germline loops: CDR1 SGHDT, CDR2 YYEEEE. The V end lost 3 bases, the J end lost 4 bases, and 10 bases lay between the germline ends.

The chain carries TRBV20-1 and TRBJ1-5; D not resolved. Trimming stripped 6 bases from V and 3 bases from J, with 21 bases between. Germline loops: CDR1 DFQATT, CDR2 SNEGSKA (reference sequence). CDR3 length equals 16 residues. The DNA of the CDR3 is TGCAGTGCCAGCAGCTTTGGAGGGTCCTCCAATCAGCCCCAGCATTTT. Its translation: CSASSFGGSSNQPQHF.

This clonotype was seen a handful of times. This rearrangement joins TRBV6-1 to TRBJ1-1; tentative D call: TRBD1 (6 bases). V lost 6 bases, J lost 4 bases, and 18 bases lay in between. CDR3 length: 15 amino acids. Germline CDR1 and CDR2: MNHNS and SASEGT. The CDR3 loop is CASSETRGSGTEAFF. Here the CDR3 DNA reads TGTGCCAGCAGCGAGACTAGGGGGTCGGGCACTGAAGCTTTCTTT.

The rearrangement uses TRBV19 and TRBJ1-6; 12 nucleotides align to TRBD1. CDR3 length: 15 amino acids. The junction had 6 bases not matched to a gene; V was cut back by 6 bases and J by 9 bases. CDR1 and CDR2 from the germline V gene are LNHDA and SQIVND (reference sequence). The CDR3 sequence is CASRPEGQGASPLHF. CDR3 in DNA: TGTGCCAGTAGACCAGAGGGACAGGGGGCTTCACCCCTCCACTTT.

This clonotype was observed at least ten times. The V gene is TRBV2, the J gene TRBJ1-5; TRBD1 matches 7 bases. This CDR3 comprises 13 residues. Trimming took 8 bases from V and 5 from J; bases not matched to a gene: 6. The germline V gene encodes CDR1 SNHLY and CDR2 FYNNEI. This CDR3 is CASRRQGDQPQHF. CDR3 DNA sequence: TGTGCCAGCCGCAGACAGGGTGATCAGCCCCAGCATTTT.

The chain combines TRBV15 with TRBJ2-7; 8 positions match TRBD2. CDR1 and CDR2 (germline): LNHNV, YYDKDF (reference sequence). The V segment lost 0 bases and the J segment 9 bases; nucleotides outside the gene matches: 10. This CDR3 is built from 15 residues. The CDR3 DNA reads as TGTGCCACCAGCAGAGATCGGGCCAGCGGGAGAGTGCAGTACTTC. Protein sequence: CATSRDRASGRVQYF.